This T cell receptor (beta chain) originates from a study of blood T cell repertoires in COVID-19. Study context: Sample material is recorded as cDNA or gDNA derived from T cells, B-cell-depleted T cells, or PBMCs.

V was trimmed by 4 bases and J by 5 bases, leaving 14 bases between them. The CDR3 runs to 15 residues. The V gene's germline CDR1 is SEHNR and CDR2 FQNEAQ (reference sequence). TCRdb keeps only in-frame clones here, not all; method: immunoSEQ multiplex PCR. This table holds 100,000 to 150,000 clones, 86% found once. The TCR sequence derives from a man between 65 and 85 years old who had recovered from COVID-19. Material for sequencing was peripheral blood. J is TRBJ1-4 and V is TRBV7-9; TRBD1 is a possible D gene (6 bases). CDR3 in DNA: TGTGCCAGCAGCTCCTACGGGGGGCAGAATGAAAAACTGTTTTTT. This translates into CASSSYGGQNEKLFF.